Listed below are T cell receptor beta chains from one sample, sequenced in a study of monozygotic twins with inflammatory bowel disease. TCRdb re-analyzed the 5' RACE reads; it lists each CDR3 protein once, without DNA. Its table lists some 400,000 distinct CDR3 sequences. The sample taken for sequencing was blood. The receptors shown here come from a human donor with ulcerative colitis or Crohn's disease, or a healthy co-twin of an affected twin (not recorded which). Each CDR3 is given with its conserved first and last residue. Fields, in order: V gene, J gene, CDR3 protein.

v_gene: TRBV29-1
j_gene: TRBJ2-3
CDR3aa: CSVMRLAGPTDTQYF

v_gene: TRBV5-1
j_gene: TRBJ1-1
CDR3aa: CASTLEGMNTEAFF

v_gene: TRBV3-1
j_gene: TRBJ2-2
CDR3aa: CASSPLAGRGELFF

v_gene: TRBV7-3
j_gene: TRBJ2-5
CDR3aa: CASSLSGGPQETQYF

v_gene: TRBV5-5
j_gene: TRBJ1-6
CDR3aa: CASSLEEFSPLHF

v_gene: TRBV19
j_gene: TRBJ1-1
CDR3aa: CASSIGLAEAFF

v_gene: TRBV11-2
j_gene: TRBJ1-4
CDR3aa: CASSLWTGGSANEKLFF

v_gene: TRBV2
j_gene: TRBJ2-1
CDR3aa: CASGLAEYNEQFF

v_gene: TRBV7-2
j_gene: TRBJ1-6
CDR3aa: CASSQAKNSPLHF

v_gene: TRBV5-1
j_gene: TRBJ1-2
CDR3aa: CASSQDPGPYGYTF

v_gene: TRBV6-5
j_gene: TRBJ1-1
CDR3aa: CASRRWNTEAFF

v_gene: TRBV7-9
j_gene: TRBJ2-4
CDR3aa: CASSPRGSSLSKNIQYF

v_gene: TRBV20-1
j_gene: TRBJ1-2
CDR3aa: CSARDGTLDGYTF

v_gene: TRBV27
j_gene: TRBJ1-2
CDR3aa: CASGDRGVGGYTF

v_gene: TRBV12-3/TRBV12-4
j_gene: TRBJ2-2
CDR3aa: CAFDRPNTGELFF

v_gene: TRBV20-1
j_gene: TRBJ2-7
CDR3aa: CSAMSRGISHEQYF

v_gene: TRBV9
j_gene: TRBJ2-1
CDR3aa: CASSVAARLQNEQFF